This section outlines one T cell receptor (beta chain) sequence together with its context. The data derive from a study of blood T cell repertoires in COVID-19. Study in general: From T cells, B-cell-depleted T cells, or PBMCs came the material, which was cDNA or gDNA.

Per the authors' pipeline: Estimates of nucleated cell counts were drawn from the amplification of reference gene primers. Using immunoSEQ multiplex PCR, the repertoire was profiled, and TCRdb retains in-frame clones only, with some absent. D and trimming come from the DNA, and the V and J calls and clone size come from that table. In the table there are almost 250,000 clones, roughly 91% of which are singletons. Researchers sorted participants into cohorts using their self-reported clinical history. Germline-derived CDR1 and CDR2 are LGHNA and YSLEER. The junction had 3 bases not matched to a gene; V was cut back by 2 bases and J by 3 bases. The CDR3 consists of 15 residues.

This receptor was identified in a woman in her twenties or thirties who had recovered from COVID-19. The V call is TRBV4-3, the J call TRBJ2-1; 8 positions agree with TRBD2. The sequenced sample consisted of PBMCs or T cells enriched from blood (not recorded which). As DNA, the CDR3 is TGCGCCAGCAGCCAATCCGGGACTAGCTACAATGAGCAGTTCTTC. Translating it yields CASSQSGTSYNEQFF.